Below are 6 T cell receptor beta chains sequenced from a single sample in a study of beta chain features in type 1 diabetes. Of the isolated RNA, all was reverse transcribed, and so the sequenced material was expressed TCRB transcripts. Produced via immunoSEQ multiplex PCR; TCRdb's table is partial and in-frame only. Found here are 200,000 to 250,000 clones, under 70% of them singletons; the top ten hold approximately 0.053%. The specimen was naive CD4+ T cells from blood. All receptors derive from a man under 40 in good health.

The chain employs TRBV30 and TRBJ2-5; 7 bases match TRBD1. Per germline, CDR1 GTSNPN and CDR2 SVGIG (reference sequence). The CDR3 consists of 13 residues. After removal of 0 bases from V and 4 bases from J, the junction contained 2 bases not matched to a gene. The CDR3 loop is CAWSVGGPETQYF. The DNA of the CDR3 is TGTGCCTGGAGTGTAGGGGGCCCAGAGACCCAGTACTTC.

This clone turned up a few times. The chain employs TRBV9 and TRBJ2-4; a weak D match, TRBD2 (6 bases). CDR3 length: 15 amino acids. V gave up 0 bases and J gave up 5 bases, with 12 bases separating them. Looked up from germline, CDR1 is SGDLS and CDR2 is YYNGEE. The CDR3 loop is CASSVAPAGQNIQYF. The CDR3 coding sequence is TGTGCCAGCAGCGTAGCACCCGCGGGGCAAAACATTCAGTACTTC.

The J gene is TRBJ2-1, the V gene TRBV14; tentative D call: TRBD2 (6 bases). Germline V gene data show CDR1 as SGHDN and CDR2 as FVKESK. V dropped 6 bases and J dropped 6 bases, with 15 bases sitting between them. This CDR3 region has 14 residues. The CDR3 nucleotides read TGTGCCAGCAGAAGGCGGGGAAACTCCAATGAGCAGTTCTTC. This translates into CASRRRGNSNEQFF. Full variable domain (missing parts from reference TRBV14 and TRBJ2-1): EAGVTQFPSHSVIEKGQTVTLRCDPISGHDNLYWYRRVMGKEIKFLLHFVKESKQDESGMPNNRFLAERTGGTYSTLKVQPAELEDSGVYFCASRRRGNSNEQFFGPGTRLTVL.

V gene TRBV7-2 combines with J gene TRBJ2-7; tentatively, D is TRBD1 (7 bases). This CDR3 has 15 amino acids. Trimming left V 1 base short and J 2 bases short, with 12 bases between. Germline V gene data show CDR1 as SGHTA and CDR2 as FQGNSA. Here the CDR3 DNA reads TGTGCCAGCAGCTTAGGACAGGGACTGACCTACGAGCAGTACTTC. Its protein product is CASSLGQGLTYEQYF.

In regard to this clone: At one end the junction does not follow the germline gene, possibly because of a read error. The chain joins TRBV18 to TRBJ2-1; a weak D match, TRBD2 (5 bases). This CDR3 comprises 15 residues. Germline V gene data show CDR1 as KGHSH and CDR2 as LQKENI. The CDR3 reads CASAPQRSSYNEQFF. Here the CDR3 DNA reads TGTGCCAGCGCACCGCAGCGGAGCTCCTACAATGAGCAGTTCTTC.

This chain links TRBV7-2 with TRBJ2-6; no clear D. CDR1 and CDR2 (germline): SGHTA, FQGNSA. Trimming took 5 bases from V and 2 from J, leaving 10 bases between them. This CDR3 contains 15 residues. CDR3 sequence: CASSPLLAGANVLTF. The CDR3 DNA follows: TGTGCCAGCAGCCCCTTGTTGGCTGGGGCCAACGTCCTGACTTTC.